The 19 T cell receptor beta chains given below trace back to one sample, sequenced in a study of blood T cell repertoires in COVID-19. The assay was immunoSEQ multiplex PCR, and TCRdb's table has in-frame clones only and misses some. Of 85,000 to 130,000 clones in the sample, about four fifths were seen once. Sequenced material: peripheral blood. These receptors all come from a woman in her sixties or seventies with acute or convalescent COVID-19.

The gene calls are TRBV9 and TRBJ2-2, with TRBD2 matching over 12 bases. V was pared by 1 base and J by 6 bases, with 7 bases of the junction left unmatched. This CDR3 is 17 amino acids long. CDR1 and CDR2 (germline): SGDLS, YYNGEE. The CDR3: CASSVLAGGVGAGELFF. The CDR3 bases are TGTGCCAGCAGCGTACTAGCGGGAGGGGTCGGAGCCGGGGAGCTGTTTTTT.

To note about this clone: Germline is not matched at one junction end, which may reflect a read error. The rearrangement joins TRBV7-2 to TRBJ2-3; tentatively, D is TRBD2 (6 bases). This CDR3 spans 12 amino acids. The germline gives CDR1 SGHTA, CDR2 FQGNSA. This CDR3 reads CASSLDGGDWGF. DNA for the CDR3: TGTGCCAGCAGCTTAGACGGGGGTGATTGGGGTTTT.

The genes are TRBV7-2 and TRBJ2-1; D remains ambiguous. Per germline, CDR1 SGHTA and CDR2 FQGNSA. The CDR3 sequence is 15 residues long. Deletions cut 0 bases from V and 0 bases from J, with 6 bases between. CDR3 DNA sequence: TGTGCCAGCAGCTTAGCCTTTAGCTCCTACAATGAGCAGTTCTTC. This gives the protein CASSLAFSSYNEQFF. The whole variable domain, remainder taken from reference TRBV7-2 and TRBJ2-1, is GAGVSQSPSNKVTEKGKDVELRCDPISGHTALYWYRQSLGQGLEFLIYFQGNSAPDKSGLPSDRFSAERTGGSVSTLTIQRTQQEDSAVYLCASSLAFSSYNEQFFGPGTRLTVL.

The V and J genes are TRBV12-5 and TRBJ1-3, with TRBD1 matching 8 bases. In germline, CDR1 is LGHNT, CDR2 FRNRAP. The CDR3 covers 15 residues. The trim removed 1 base at V and 7 bases at J, leaving 6 bases unmatched. This CDR3 is CASGLGTGDRNTIYF. CDR3 in DNA: TGTGCTAGTGGTTTGGGGACGGGGGACAGGAACACCATATATTTT.

Details on this clone: A much bigger clone sits one base away, suggesting this may be a read error. V usage is TRBV5-6 and J usage is TRBJ2-7, with 11 bases lining up with TRBD2. The CDR3 extends over 14 amino acids. Germline CDR1 SGHDT, CDR2 YYEEEE. V dropped 5 bases and J dropped 0; count of bases not matched to a gene: 1. Written as DNA, the CDR3 is TGTGCCAGCAGAACTAGCGGGAGCTCCTACGAGCAGTACTTC. It codes for CASRTSGSSYEQYF.

This chain links TRBV12-3 or TRBV12-4 with TRBJ1-2; the D is unclear. This CDR3 contains 12 residues. Deletions cut 5 bases from V and 5 bases from J, with 9 bases between. CDR3 protein: CASSHREYGYTF. In DNA form, the CDR3 reads TGTGCCAGCAGTCACCGGGAGTATGGCTACACCTTC.

The chain links TRBV29-1 to TRBJ2-1; 9 nucleotides align to TRBD1. The CDR3 extends over 14 amino acids. With V trimmed by 6 bases and J by 2 bases, 5 bases remained unmatched. Looked up from germline, CDR1 is SQVTM and CDR2 is ANQGSEA. The CDR3 sequence: CSVGTGTTYNEQFF. DNA for the CDR3: TGCAGCGTGGGGACAGGGACAACCTACAATGAGCAGTTCTTC.

The chain combines TRBV19 with TRBJ2-1, with 7 bases lining up with TRBD1. V dropped 6 bases and J dropped 14; count of bases not matched to a gene: 13. This CDR3 is 13 amino acids long. Germline CDR1 is LNHDA and CDR2 is SQIVND (reference sequence). CDR3: CASRREGWDSEFF. CDR3 in DNA: TGTGCCAGTAGAAGGGAAGGGTGGGACAGTGAGTTCTTC.

The chain is built from TRBV7-2 and TRBJ1-5; maybe TRBD1 (6 bases). Trimming took 1 base from V and 5 from J, leaving 12 bases between them. Looked up from germline, CDR1 is SGHTA and CDR2 is FQGNSA. The CDR3 has 15 amino acids. The chain's CDR3 is CASSLEGDPYQPQHF. CDR3 DNA: TGTGCCAGCAGCTTAGAGGGGGACCCTTATCAGCCCCAGCATTTT.

The V gene is TRBV29-1, the J gene TRBJ2-7, with 7 bases matching TRBD2. Germline V gene sequence: CDR1 SQVTM, CDR2 ANQGSEA. With V trimmed by 5 bases and J by 0 bases, 7 bases remained unmatched. This CDR3 comprises 14 residues. The CDR3, as DNA: TGCAGCGTTTCAATAGCGGGCCACTCCTACGAGCAGTACTTC. This encodes CSVSIAGHSYEQYF.

The chain recombines TRBV7-3 with TRBJ2-2; 7 bases are a match to TRBD2. The CDR3 runs to 17 residues. V gave up 5 bases and J gave up 2 bases; unmatched junction bases: 11. Germline V CDR1 and CDR2: SGHTA, FQGTGA. The CDR3 DNA follows: TGTGCCAGCAGCCCCCACGGCAGCGGGGCTAACACCGGGGAGCTGTTTTTT. This encodes CASSPHGSGANTGELFF.

The chain couples TRBV6-2 or TRBV6-3 to TRBJ2-5, with a tentative D call TRBD2 (6 bases). This CDR3 has 15 amino acids. Germline CDR1 and CDR2: MNHEY and SVGEGT. Trimming pared 7 bases from V and 2 bases from J, leaving 17 bases between. As DNA, the CDR3 is TGTGCCAGCACCCCGCTGGGCGGGGATCAAGAGACCCAGTACTTC. It is translated as CASTPLGGDQETQYF.

CDR3 nucleotide sequence: TGTGCCAGCAGCGCTATAAGAGGACAGGGAACACTACAAGAGACCCAGTACTTC. It translates to CASSAIRGQGTLQETQYF. This chain joins TRBV7-9 and TRBJ2-5, with 8 bases aligning to TRBD1. The germline gives CDR1 SEHNR, CDR2 FQNEAQ (reference sequence). Unmatched junction bases numbered 16, after V lost 5 bases and J lost 2 bases. This CDR3 is built from 18 residues.

The gene calls are TRBV5-1 and TRBJ1-2, with D possibly TRBD1 on 6 matching bases. V was cut by 5 bases and J by 4 bases, with 12 bases left in between. The CDR3 loop spans 13 amino acids. Germline CDR1 SGHRS, CDR2 YFSETQ. CDR3 region: CASSSTGIYGYTF. As DNA, the CDR3 is TGCGCCAGCAGTTCCACAGGGATCTATGGCTACACCTTC.

The rearrangement links TRBV5-1 to TRBJ2-1; D is uncertain. The germline V gene has CDR1 SGHRS and CDR2 YFSETQ. CDR3 length: 14 residues. V was pared by 0 bases and J by 8 bases, with 12 bases between. The CDR3 sequence is CASSLEVTSDEQFF. CDR3 DNA: TGCGCCAGCAGCTTGGAAGTTACATCAGATGAGCAGTTCTTC.

The V call is TRBV5-1, the J call TRBJ1-1; D remains ambiguous. Germline values: CDR1 SGHRS, CDR2 YFSETQ. The CDR3 covers 14 residues. Trimming took off 4 bases at V and 6 bases at J, with 16 bases between the two ends. The CDR3 loop is CASSLETVSSEAFF. Here the CDR3 DNA reads TGCGCCAGCAGCCTGGAAACAGTTTCATCTGAAGCTTTCTTT.

CDR3: CASSPRLAGTTDTQYF. CDR3 sequence (DNA): TGTGCCAGCAGCCCAAGACTAGCGGGGACCACAGATACGCAGTATTTT. The chain uses TRBV7-2 and TRBJ2-3; 11 bases align to TRBD2. From germline, CDR1 is SGHTA and CDR2 FQGNSA. This CDR3 has 16 amino acids. Unmatched junction bases numbered 6, after V lost 5 bases and J lost 2 bases.

This clone has only one observation. V and J are TRBV9 and TRBJ1-4; maybe TRBD1 (5 bases). Per germline, CDR1 SGDLS and CDR2 YYNGEE. Trimming removed 4 bases at V and 3 bases at J, with 13 bases between. The CDR3 is 15 amino acids. CDR3 coding DNA: TGTGCCAGCAGCAAGGGGATGCAGGCTAATGAAAAACTGTTTTTT. Translation: CASSKGMQANEKLFF.

About this clone itself: Other DNA sequences in this specimen translate into the identical CDR3. J is TRBJ2-3 and V is TRBV4-2; tentatively, D is TRBD2 (6 bases). With 0 bases removed from V and 2 bases from J, the gap between germline ends came to 15 bases. Germline V gene sequence: CDR1 LGHNA, CDR2 YNFKEQ. The CDR3 runs 17 residues. The CDR3 DNA is TGTGCCAGCAGCCAAGATTTGGGTCGGGGGAACACAGATACGCAGTATTTT. Translation: CASSQDLGRGNTDTQYF.